This section outlines one T cell receptor beta chain sequence together with its context. This clonotype is a singleton in its sample. Its antigen is unknown. One base away there is no much larger clone; base qualities are not given. One read alone provides weak support. The data were obtained in a study of CD8 T cells in Susac syndrome (dated by TCRdb to the late 2010s). With regard to the full study: Whether CD8+ T cell activation and differentiation in Susac syndrome was antigen driven was tested using repertoire sequencing. Study-level results and caveats: The number of individuals in the TCR sequencing and HLA analysis was acknowledged as relatively small.

High-throughput TCR beta sequencing profiled peripheral blood CD8+ and CD4+ T cells from healthy donors, Susac syndrome patients and multiple sclerosis patients. Healthy donors were age- and sex-matched controls. Bulk CD8+ and CD4+ T cells were purified by magnetic negative isolation, while CD8+ TEMRA cells were enriched using FACS. Blood was collected in EDTA tubes and processed within 24 hours, with PBMCs isolated through density gradient centrifugation. PBMCs destined for TCR sequencing were cryopreserved in liquid nitrogen and later thawed in a 37 °C water bath. A purity of at least 90% was achieved for sorted or isolated CD4+, CD8+ and CD8+ TEMRA cells. RNA was extracted using the RNeasy kit, and roughly 0.5 to 1 ug of the RNA was reverse transcribed with random hexamers. The immunoSEQ multiplex PCR assay, covering 54 Vbeta and 13 Jbeta segments, was used to amplify TCR beta CDR3 regions. Bias from PCR amplification was corrected by using a synthetic template baseline for primer optimization and for computational correction. Per the source publication's procedure: Only productive sequences were kept, with reads annotated to V, D and J genes according to IMGT and analyzed in immunoSEQ Analyzer. Clonality was calculated as one minus the Shannon entropy normalized by log2 of the number of productive unique sequences. Public and private clones were assessed among the 100 most prevalent clones of each patient and control. Clones were defined as Susac-specific when absent from the healthy and MS cohorts, from roughly 1,100 published viral clones and from other ImmuneACCESS disease sequences. TCRdb trimmed the raw reads at Q25, called clones with MiXCR and kept productive beta chains. All rows with the same CDR3 protein become a single entry with the most common DNA and genes. Here the V and J calls rest on TCRdb's processing, not on the authors' analysis. This sample comprises 100,000 to 150,000 distinct CDR3 sequences, about 94% of them detected only once. The ten largest clonotypes hold under 0.095% of the sample.

V loses 6 bases of germline sequence and J loses 8 bases, and the interval between the two ends is 16 bases. The germline V gene encodes CDR1 WSHSY and CDR2 SAAADI. The CDR3 runs 14 amino acids, cysteine and phenylalanine included. CDR3 DNA only is kept here, 42 bases in frame from base 1. Source material: CD4+ T cells from PBMCs. This receptor was taken from a human donor in good health. The chain is made from TRBV10-2 and TRBJ1-4; the D gene is perhaps TRBD1, from 6 matching bases. The sequence in DNA is TGCGCCAGCAGGAGGGGGGGTATAGACGAAAAACTGTTTTTT. Translated, this is CASRRGGIDEKLFF.